This record covers a single TCR beta chain. Its antigen remains unknown. Single viable CD3+CD4+CD8-CD45RO+ cells were sorted as the memory CD4+ T cells. CDR1 and CDR2 (germline): MDHEN, SYDVKM. The CDR3 consists of 15 residues. The V gene lost 7 bases and the J gene lost 1 base, with 15 bases spanning the gap. This entry belongs to a study of memory CD4+ T cells and cytomegalovirus serostatus. Original methodology: Out-of-frame sequences were removed, leaving about 2,300,000 distinct TCRbeta sequences. TCRdb's table, derived via immunoSEQ multiplex PCR, lists solely in-frame clones and lacks some. The D gene and trimming were derived from the DNA, and the V and J assignments and clone size from that table. The sample records more than 45,000 clones, 80% to 90% being singletons. General study findings and limits: Each of 67 CMV-associated TCRbeta sequences occurred in one to five individuals.

This clonotype originated in an adult in good health and CMV-seronegative. The chain uses TRBV28 and TRBJ2-3; D possibly corresponds to TRBD1 (7 bases). The sequenced sample consisted of memory CD4+ T cells from blood. CDR3 nucleotide sequence: TGTGCCAGCACCCCAGGGGGGCCGGGCACAGATACGCAGTATTTT. Translating gives CASTPGGPGTDTQYF. The entire variable domain, with the rest obtained from reference TRBV28 and TRBJ2-3, is as follows: DVKVTQSSRYLVKRTGEKVFLECVQDMDHENMFWYRQDPGLGLRLIYFSYDVKMKEKGDIPEGYSVSREKKERFSLILESASTNQTSMYLCASTPGGPGTDTQYFGPGTRLTVL.